A selection of T cell receptor beta chains follows, all from one sample in a study of beta chain features in type 1 diabetes. The data were produced by immunoSEQ multiplex PCR, yet TCRdb's version contains in-frame clones alone and is incomplete. This table has fewer than 45,000 clones, about 66% appearing once. The sequencing sample was made of Tregs from blood. These receptors all come from a man aged 25 to 40 with type 1 diabetes. Some clones in this sample may be carry-over from other donors' samples. CDR3s include the opening cysteine and the closing phenylalanine or tryptophan. A D gene is named only where the DNA matches it firmly. Not all rows give a size; the values are once, few, many and, for expanded clones, a class.

D gene | J gene | clone size | V gene | CDR3 protein | CDR3 DNA
- | TRBJ2-6 | once | TRBV4-1 | CASSRAGALSSGANVLTF | TGCGCCAGCAGCCGAGCAGGGGCCCTAAGCTCTGGGGCCAACGTCCTGACTTTC
- | TRBJ2-3 | - | TRBV7-3 | CASSLQSGPGDTQYF | TGTGCCAGCAGCTTACAAAGCGGGCCTGGGGATACGCAGTATTTT
- | TRBJ2-1 | - | TRBV7-2 | CASSLVSFGEQFF | TGTGCCAGCAGCTTAGTCTCGTTCGGTGAGCAGTTCTTC
- | TRBJ2-7 | once | TRBV11-2 | CASSAPNAYEQYF | TGTGCCAGCAGCGCTCCTAATGCCTACGAGCAGTACTTC
TRBD2 | TRBJ2-1 | - | TRBV6-5 | CASSPLAGNNEQFF | TGTGCCAGCAGTCCGCTAGCGGGGAACAATGAGCAGTTCTTC
- | TRBJ2-1 | - | TRBV18 | CASSPEIRGFNEQFF | TGTGCCAGCTCACCCGAGATACGAGGGTTCAATGAGCAGTTCTTC
- | TRBJ2-1 | - | TRBV7-9 | CASSLFGQGGWNEQFF | TGTGCCAGCAGCTTATTTGGCCAGGGGGGATGGAATGAGCAGTTCTTC
- | TRBJ1-2 | once | TRBV29-1 | CSVEDPGAGGYTF | TGCAGCGTTGAAGATCCAGGGGCTGGGGGCTACACCTTC
- | TRBJ2-1 | - | TRBV7-2 | CASKEASGRILNEQFF | TGTGCCAGCAAAGAAGCCAGCGGGCGTATCCTCAATGAGCAGTTCTTC
TRBD2 | TRBJ2-1 | - | TRBV7-2 | CASSSTHTSGVIRNEQFF | TGTGCCAGCAGCTCGACACATACGAGCGGGGTCATCAGGAATGAGCAGTTCTTC
- | TRBJ1-1 | - | TRBV10-3 | CAIRRPGGTEAFF | TGTGCCATCAGACGCCCGGGGGGAACTGAAGCTTTCTTT
TRBD2 | TRBJ2-7 | - | TRBV18 | CASSPQVAGVYEQYF | TGTGCCAGCTCCCCCCAAGTAGCGGGCGTATACGAGCAGTACTTC
- | TRBJ2-7 | once | TRBV6-1 | CASSTRSPPYEQYF | TGTGCCAGCAGCACGAGGAGTCCACCCTACGAGCAGTACTTC
- | TRBJ1-2 | - | TRBV19 | CASTVTGLRGYTF | TGTGCCAGTACCGTAACAGGGTTGAGAGGCTACACCTTC
- | TRBJ1-4 | - | TRBV5-1 | CASSPNPGEKLFF | TGCGCCAGCAGCCCAAACCCGGGGGAAAAACTGTTTTTT
- | TRBJ2-2 | - | TRBV2 | CASSEQGGAGELFF | TGTGCCAGCAGTGAACAGGGTGGCGCCGGGGAGCTGTTTTTT
TRBD2 | TRBJ2-1 | - | TRBV6-1 | CASSDFLAGAGNEQFF | TGTGCCAGCAGTGATTTCCTAGCGGGGGCCGGGAATGAGCAGTTCTTC
- | TRBJ1-2 | - | TRBV28 | CASSLLGHYGYTF | TGTGCCAGCAGTTTATTGGGGCACTATGGCTACACCTTC
- | TRBJ1-1 | - | TRBV6-5 | CASSYDTVQTEAFF | TGTGCCAGCAGTTACGATACAGTACAAACTGAAGCTTTCTTT
TRBD2 | TRBJ2-7 | few | TRBV28 | CASSLSSGPAREQYF | TGTGCCAGCAGTTTATCTAGCGGGCCCGCCAGAGAGCAGTACTTC
TRBD1 | TRBJ2-7 | - | TRBV5-1 | CASSPDRGKMEQYF | TGCGCCAGCAGCCCGGACAGGGGGAAAATGGAGCAGTACTTC
TRBD2 | TRBJ2-1 | - | TRBV6-6 | CASSPGGAGSPQFF | TGTGCCAGCAGCCCAGGAGGAGCGGGGTCTCCGCAGTTCTTC
- | TRBJ2-7 | - | TRBV2 | CASRRDTQTYEQYF | TGTGCCAGCAGACGGGACACCCAAACCTACGAGCAGTACTTC
- | TRBJ1-1 | few | TRBV27 | CASSPRFGVVNTEAFF | TGTGCCAGCAGCCCGCGCTTCGGAGTCGTGAACACTGAAGCTTTCTTT
TRBD2 | TRBJ2-3 | few | TRBV7-9 | CASSYSGGYSDTQYF | TGTGCCAGCAGTTACAGCGGGGGGTATTCAGATACGCAGTATTTT
TRBD2 | TRBJ2-2 | - | TRBV5-1 | CASSLESGGRGELFF | TGCGCCAGCAGCTTGGAAAGCGGGGGCCGAGGGGAGCTGTTTTTT
- | TRBJ2-5 | few | TRBV6-1 | CASSESWGGADGSQETQYF | TGTGCCAGCAGTGAATCTTGGGGCGGGGCGGATGGTTCACAAGAGACCCAGTACTTC
TRBD1 | TRBJ1-1 | - | TRBV6-6 | CASSRQGDTEAFF | TGTGCCAGCAGCCGACAGGGAGACACTGAAGCTTTCTTT
TRBD1 | TRBJ1-4 | - | TRBV28 | CASSLGQGGEKLFF | TGTGCCAGCAGTTTAGGACAGGGAGGGGAAAAACTGTTTTTT